The clone carrying this TCR beta chain appeared a few times. An absence of ophthalmopathy progression within 18 months meant stable Graves' hyperthyroidism. Diagnoses used clinical symptoms, serum thyroxine and TRAb, thyroid ultrasound and orbital computed tomography. This entry is derived from a study of T cells in Graves' hyperthyroidism and ophthalmopathy. This CDR3 is 12 amino acids long. Germline CDR1 and CDR2: LGHDT and YNNKEL (reference sequence). V dropped 10 bases and J dropped 2; count of bases not matched to a gene: 2. RNA transcripts yielded amplified TCR beta CDR3 regions. HTBI primers were used for first-round RT-PCR of the TCR CDR3. TCRdb reprocessed the multiplex PCR reads via MiXCR and lists one record per CDR3 protein. The table has approximately 420,000 distinct CDR3 sequences, about 13% seen once.

The genes are TRBV3-1 and TRBJ1-5, with TRBD1 matching 7 bases. The origin of this receptor is a woman under 30 with Graves' hyperthyroidism. Material for sequencing was blood. CDR3 bases: TGTGCCACTGGACAGGGCAATCAGCCCCAGCATTTT. Translating gives CATGQGNQPQHF.